This T cell receptor (beta chain) was captured in a study of cytomegalovirus exposure and HLA in healthy donors. Study summary: Around 180 million T cells yielded approximately 100 million unique TCR beta sequences, as an earlier analysis found. Early on, a data release was issued that held tens of millions of unique TCRs from HLA-typed donors.

Points from the study as a whole: TCR beta chains numbering 164 were designated cytomegalovirus-associated. A few chains linked to CMV were shown in vitro to be specific for CMV antigens.

Germline V lookup: CDR1 SGHTA, CDR2 FQGNSA. The CDR3 runs to 15 residues. V was clipped by 5 bases and J by 4 bases, with 17 bases between them. A remark on this clone: What it recognizes is unknown.

The primer mix had 60 Vbeta and 13 Jbeta primers. Clones were read by immunoSEQ multiplex PCR, and TCRdb kept only the in-frame ones, dropping some. The sample consists of some 110,000 clones, 78% of them appearing once. The chain recombines TRBV7-2 with TRBJ1-2; D is perhaps TRBD1 (6 bases). The sequenced sample consisted of PBMCs. This TCR was recovered from a man between 25 and 39 years old in good health and CMV-seronegative. CDR3 DNA: TGTGCCAGCAGCCTTCGGACAGCCGCCGCCTATGGCTACACCTTC. The encoded protein is CASSLRTAAAYGYTF.